This entry lists 29 T cell receptor beta chains sequenced from one sample in a study of blood T cells in healthy people across ages. A second PCR, run for about 6 to 11 cycles, used a sample-barcoded 5' primer plus a J-beta primer mix. TCRdb independently ran MiXCR on the 5' RACE reads; one entry per CDR3 protein. The sample lists 1.5 million to 1.9 million distinct CDR3 sequences, 42% occurring once. The sequencing sample was made of blood. These receptors were collected from a woman in her late teens or twenties in good health.

The CDR3 coding sequence is TGTGCCAGCAGCGCCGCTAGCGGGGTTTACAATGAGCAGTTCTTC. Its translation is CASSAASGVYNEQFF. The V and J genes are TRBV9 and TRBJ2-1; 9 bases fit TRBD2. V was clipped by 3 bases and J by 4 bases; unmatched bases: 5. Germline V gene lookup returns CDR1 SGDLS and CDR2 YYNGEE. This CDR3 spans 15 amino acids.

The chain has TRBV6-2 or TRBV6-3 and TRBJ1-1, with D perhaps matching TRBD1 (5 bases). V was clipped by 6 bases and J by 11 bases, with 19 bases between them. CDR3 length: 13 residues. Germline V CDR1 and CDR2: MNHEY, SVGEGT. CDR3 protein: CASSPPGARDAFF. CDR3 nucleotides: TGTGCCAGCAGCCCCCCTGGCGCCAGGGACGCTTTCTTT.

The CDR3 DNA follows: TGCGCCAGCAGCGGGGGCAGGGGTGGCTACAATGAGCAGTTCTTC. Its protein is CASSGGRGGYNEQFF. The V and J genes are TRBV5-1 and TRBJ2-1; D is perhaps TRBD1 (6 bases). This CDR3 region has 15 residues. The V gene's germline CDR1 is SGHRS and CDR2 YFSETQ. With 4 bases removed from V and 3 bases from J, the gap between germline ends came to 14 bases.

This clonotype was counted only a few times. The chain uses TRBV6-5 and TRBJ2-6; no firm D call. The CDR3 spans 16 residues. V gave up 2 bases and J gave up 0 bases, with 8 bases separating them. Germline-derived CDR1 and CDR2 are MNHEY and SVGAGI. CDR3 DNA: TGTGCCAGCAGTTACGATGTGAACTCTGGGGCCAACGTCCTGACTTTC. Residues: CASSYDVNSGANVLTF.

In this sample, this clonotype turned up a few times. The chain couples TRBV20-1 to TRBJ1-2, with a tentative D call TRBD1 (5 bases). The germline V and J ends were trimmed by 6 bases and 5 bases, with 31 bases remaining between them. The CDR3 totals 18 residues. Germline V CDR1 and CDR2: DFQATT, SNEGSKA (reference sequence). CDR3 coding DNA: TGCAGTGCCCCTCCCGGGGGGTCGGGACGCCGAATCGGGTATGGCTACACCTTC. Its protein is CSAPPGGSGRRIGYGYTF.

The rearrangement joins TRBV5-1 to TRBJ2-1; TRBD2 agrees at 9 bases. The germline V gene encodes CDR1 SGHRS and CDR2 YFSETQ. V was pared by 6 bases and J by 6 bases, with 7 bases of the junction left unmatched. The CDR3 runs 14 residues. CDR3 protein: CASTPSGTTNEQFF. CDR3 nucleotides: TGCGCCAGCACCCCTAGCGGGACGACCAATGAGCAGTTCTTC.

For this clonotype: Given a much more abundant clone one base away, this may be a read error. The CDR3 here is CASGTRSGDNEQFF. The CDR3 region has the DNA TGCGCCAGCGGCACCCGTTCGGGGGACAATGAGCAGTTCTTC. The rearrangement links TRBV5-1 to TRBJ2-1; maybe TRBD2 (6 bases). Germline CDR1 SGHRS, CDR2 YFSETQ. This CDR3 region has 14 residues. Trimming removed 7 bases from V and 5 bases from J, with 16 bases in between.

J is TRBJ2-5 and V is TRBV4-2, with no clear D. The V gene's germline CDR1 is LGHNA and CDR2 YNFKEQ. Trimming pared 0 bases from V and 3 bases from J, leaving 5 bases between. The CDR3 runs to 13 residues. The CDR3 nucleotides are TGTGCCAGCAGCCAAGAAAGGGAAGAGACCCAGTACTTC. It specifies CASSQEREETQYF.

The chain employs TRBV11-2 and TRBJ2-2, with a possible D match to TRBD2 (6 bases). The CDR3 is 14 residues long. Per germline, CDR1 SGHAT and CDR2 FQNNGV. V dropped 4 bases and J dropped 4 bases, with 10 bases sitting between them. The DNA of the CDR3 is TGTGCCAGCAGCTCGGGACTCGGCACCGGGGAGCTGTTTTTT. Its protein is CASSSGLGTGELFF.

The chain combines TRBV5-1 with TRBJ2-4; 8 nucleotides match TRBD1. The CDR3 spans 15 residues. Germline V gene sequence: CDR1 SGHRS, CDR2 YFSETQ. V shed 0 bases and J 5 bases; nucleotides not matched to a gene: 4. In nucleotides, the CDR3 is TGCGCCAGCAGCTTGGAGGGACAGGCCGAAAACATTCAGTACTTC. The encoded protein is CASSLEGQAENIQYF.

This clonotype was counted only a few times. V usage is TRBV12-3 or TRBV12-4 and J usage is TRBJ2-3; TRBD1 is a possible D gene (6 bases). Trimming took off 3 bases at V and 6 bases at J, with 13 bases between the two ends. The CDR3 is 14 residues long. This CDR3 reads CASSFTGTQDTQYF. The CDR3 nucleotides are TGTGCCAGCAGTTTTACAGGGACCCAGGATACGCAGTATTTT.

This clonotype showed up just a few times. The gene calls are TRBV7-8 and TRBJ2-1, with 10 bases that match TRBD2. Germline assignment: CDR1 SGHVS and CDR2 FQNEAQ. V shed 3 bases, J shed 4 bases, and the junction held 6 bases outside the gene matches. This CDR3 spans 16 amino acids. The CDR3: CASSFRLAGLYNEQFF. CDR3 coding DNA: TGTGCCAGCAGCTTCCGACTAGCGGGTCTGTACAATGAGCAGTTCTTC. The full variable domain, completed using reference TRBV7-8 and TRBJ2-1, is GAGVSQSPRYKVAKRGQDVALRCDPISGHVSLFWYQQALGQGPEFLTYFQNEAQLDKSGLPSDRFFAERPEGSVSTLKIQRTQQEDSAVYLCASSFRLAGLYNEQFFGPGTRLTVL.

A few counts support this clonotype. The J gene is TRBJ2-7, the V gene TRBV2, with TRBD2 identical over 14 bases. The CDR3 covers 14 residues. Per germline, CDR1 SNHLY and CDR2 FYNNEI. The junction had 2 bases not matched to a gene; V was cut back by 7 bases and J by 3 bases. DNA for the CDR3: TGTGCCAGCAAAGGGACTAGCGGGGGCTACGAGCAGTACTTC. Amino acids: CASKGTSGGYEQYF.

The chain combines TRBV27 with TRBJ2-7; D unresolved. V was cut by 2 bases and J by 2 bases, with 10 bases left in between. The CDR3 has 14 residues. The germline CDR1 and CDR2 sequences are MNHEY and SMNVEV (reference sequence). DNA of the CDR3: TGTGCCAGCAGTTTAGGCACGACCCCCTACGAGCAGTACTTC. It specifies CASSLGTTPYEQYF.

There are a few counts of this clonotype. The chain combines TRBV7-3 with TRBJ2-7; weak D call: TRBD1 (5 bases). CDR3 length: 15 amino acids. Germline V gene lookup returns CDR1 SGHTA and CDR2 FQGTGA. Trimming took 1 base from V and 7 from J, leaving 17 bases between them. The CDR3 reads CASSLSLDGANEQYF. The CDR3 bases are TGTGCCAGCAGCTTAAGCCTAGATGGGGCAAATGAGCAGTACTTC. Variable domain in full (rest from reference TRBV7-3 and TRBJ2-7): GAGVSQTPSNKVTEKGKYVELRCDPISGHTALYWYRQSLGQGPEFLIYFQGTGAADDSGLPNDRFFAVRPEGSVSTLKIQRTERGDSAVYLCASSLSLDGANEQYFGPGTRLTVT.

The table lists this clonotype with a few counts. J is TRBJ2-4 and V is TRBV6-1; D might be TRBD1 (6 bases). The J call could be wrong; TRBJ2-7 is a better fit for the DNA end. This CDR3 spans 15 amino acids. CDR1 and CDR2 (germline): MNHNS, SASEGT. The CDR3 sequence: CASSEGTDRLYEQYF. In DNA form, the CDR3 reads TGTGCCAGCAGTGAAGGCACGGACAGACTCTACGAGCAGTACTTC.

This clonotype was counted between two and nine times. V is TRBV15 and J is TRBJ2-3; no clear D. With 2 bases removed from V and 5 bases from J, the gap between germline ends came to 5 bases. The CDR3 runs 12 residues. The germline CDR1 and CDR2 sequences are LNHNV and YYDKDF (reference sequence). CDR3 DNA: TGTGCCACCAGCAGACGTGGAGATACGCAGTATTTT. Translation: CATSRRGDTQYF.

This chain joins TRBV19 and TRBJ1-1; 7 nucleotides align to TRBD1. This CDR3 spans 14 amino acids. V was clipped by 6 bases and J by 3 bases; unmatched bases: 7. The germline V gene has CDR1 LNHDA and CDR2 SQIVND (reference sequence). The CDR3 DNA is TGTGCCAGTAGCCAGGGGGGCTCGTACACTGAAGCTTTCTTT. The encoded protein is CASSQGGSYTEAFF.

This chain connects TRBV4-3 to TRBJ2-5, with 8 bases matching TRBD1. V lost 0 bases and J lost 5; bases outside the gene matches: 5. Germline CDR1 LGHNA, CDR2 YSLEER. This CDR3 is 15 amino acids long. CDR3 coding DNA: TGCGCCAGCAGCCAAGAAGTAAACAGGGGGGAGACCCAGTACTTC. Its translation is CASSQEVNRGETQYF.

The chain is built from TRBV7-2 and TRBJ1-4; D ambiguous. CDR3 length: 15 amino acids. Trimming cost V 8 bases and J 2 bases, with 15 bases left between them. Per germline, CDR1 SGHTA and CDR2 FQGNSA. In DNA form, the CDR3 reads TGTGCCAGCCGACCCCCCGGCAACACTAATGAAAAACTGTTTTTT. It encodes CASRPPGNTNEKLFF.

This chain links TRBV5-1 with TRBJ2-4; 10 bases line up with TRBD2. The assigned J gene may be wrong: the sequence end matches TRBJ2-7 better. The CDR3 is 15 residues long. Germline CDR1 and CDR2: SGHRS and YFSETQ. The chain's CDR3 is CASSLGASGRLEQYF. Written as DNA, the CDR3 is TGCGCCAGCAGCTTGGGTGCTAGCGGGAGACTCGAGCAGTACTTC.

The genes are TRBV4-3 and TRBJ2-7, with 15 positions matching TRBD2. Germline V gene sequence: CDR1 LGHNA, CDR2 YSLEER. V shed 5 bases, J shed 7 bases, and the junction held 9 bases outside the gene matches. This CDR3 has 16 amino acids. In DNA, the CDR3 is TGCGCCAGCAGCTATAGGACTAGCGGGAGGGAGAATGAGCAGTACTTC. Protein: CASSYRTSGRENEQYF.

The chain links TRBV29-1 to TRBJ2-4; the D gene is possibly TRBD2 (5 bases). The ends were cut back, 7 bases at V and 0 bases at J, with 7 bases in the middle. CDR1 is SQVTM, CDR2 ANQGSEA, per germline. CDR3 length: 12 residues. The CDR3 region is CSASRAKNIQYF. CDR3 coding DNA: TGCAGCGCTAGCAGAGCCAAAAACATTCAGTACTTC.

This clonotype turned up a few times. The genes are TRBV6-5 and TRBJ2-3, with D perhaps being TRBD1 or TRBD2 (5 bases each). Deletions cut 8 bases from V and 6 bases from J, with 18 bases between. CDR3 length: 14 residues. The germline V gene encodes CDR1 MNHEY and CDR2 SVGAGI. The DNA of the CDR3 is TGTGCCAGCTGCCCGAGGGGCTCCGGGGATACGCAGTATTTT. Translating gives CASCPRGSGDTQYF.

This clonotype was detected ten times or more. This chain connects TRBV4-1 to TRBJ2-3; D gene uncertain. CDR3 length: 15 amino acids. Trimming shortened V by 1 base and J by 6 bases, and 14 bases separated the two germline ends. Germline assignment: CDR1 MGHRA and CDR2 YSYEKL. The CDR3 spells CASSQAGVSSDTQYF. CDR3 nucleotide sequence: TGCGCCAGCAGCCAAGCAGGAGTCTCGTCGGATACGCAGTATTTT.

J is TRBJ1-2 and V is TRBV12-3 or TRBV12-4; no reliable D call. There are 14 residues in the CDR3. Trimming cost V 3 bases and J 8 bases, with 16 bases left between them. The CDR3 loop reads CASSLVGGRKGYTF. The CDR3 region has the DNA TGTGCCAGCAGTTTGGTGGGAGGCAGAAAGGGCTACACCTTC.

In regard to this clonotype: This may stem from a read error, because a much larger clone lies one nucleotide away. This rearrangement joins TRBV6-1 to TRBJ1-2; D possibly corresponds to TRBD1 (5 bases). CDR1 MNHNS and CDR2 SASEGT come from the germline V gene. The CDR3 sequence is 16 residues long. The CDR3 here is CAGSEGQGGGPYGYTF. The CDR3 bases are TGTGCCGGCAGTGAGGGGCAGGGAGGTGGTCCTTATGGCTACACCTTC.

The chain uses TRBV12-3 or TRBV12-4 and TRBJ2-7; D uncertain. Trimming took 6 bases from V and 1 from J, leaving 16 bases between them. This CDR3 spans 15 amino acids. The DNA of the CDR3 is TGTGCCAGCAGACAAGGATTGGGCTTGTCCTACGAGCAGTACTTC. The encoded protein is CASRQGLGLSYEQYF.

In its sample, this clonotype was seen many times. The genes are TRBV9 and TRBJ2-3, with D perhaps matching TRBD1 or TRBD2 (5 bases each). Germline CDR1 and CDR2: SGDLS and YYNGEE. This CDR3 is 15 amino acids long. Trimming removed 0 bases at V and 2 bases at J, with 10 bases between. The CDR3 reads CASSVGGGYTDTQYF. In DNA form, the CDR3 reads TGTGCCAGCAGCGTAGGGGGCGGGTACACAGATACGCAGTATTTT.